This is a list of T cell receptor beta chains from one sample in a study of blood T cell repertoires in COVID-19. TCRdb's table, derived via immunoSEQ multiplex PCR, lists solely in-frame clones and lacks some. The sample carries some 250,000 clones, roughly 91% recorded once. The sequenced material came from PBMCs or T cells enriched from blood (not recorded which). These TCRs come from a woman between 40 and 50 years old with acute COVID-19. Each CDR3 is given with its conserved first and last residue. The D gene is left open where the match is weak. Part of the rows lack a size; the others show once, few, many or a class for expanded clones.

v_gene: TRBV29-1
j_gene: TRBJ1-2
d_gene: -
abundance: -
CDR3aa: CSVVVFGGRDSYTF
CDR3nt: TGCAGCGTTGTAGTTTTCGGGGGAAGGGATAGCTACACCTTC

v_gene: TRBV2
j_gene: TRBJ2-2
d_gene: -
abundance: -
CDR3aa: CASRDRPTGELFF
CDR3nt: TGTGCCAGCAGGGACAGACCCACCGGGGAGCTGTTTTTT

v_gene: TRBV27
j_gene: TRBJ1-1
d_gene: -
abundance: few
CDR3aa: CASSLMGGLPSTEAFF
CDR3nt: TGTGCCAGCAGTTTAATGGGGGGACTCCCGAGCACTGAAGCTTTCTTT

v_gene: TRBV7-9
j_gene: TRBJ1-2
d_gene: -
abundance: -
CDR3aa: CASSLSRGGGYTF
CDR3nt: TGTGCCAGCAGCTTAAGTCGAGGAGGTGGCTACACCTTC

v_gene: TRBV7-9
j_gene: TRBJ2-4
d_gene: -
abundance: -
CDR3aa: CASSLGEAAKNIQYF
CDR3nt: TGTGCCAGCAGCTTGGGGGAGGCGGCCAAAAACATTCAGTACTTC

v_gene: TRBV11-2
j_gene: TRBJ1-1
d_gene: TRBD1
abundance: -
CDR3aa: CASSPRQGNTEAFF
CDR3nt: TGTGCCAGCAGCCCCCGACAGGGAAACACTGAAGCTTTCTTT

v_gene: TRBV3-1/TRBV3-2
j_gene: TRBJ1-2
d_gene: TRBD1
abundance: -
CDR3aa: CASSKGQGTHGYTF
CDR3nt: TGTGCCAGCAGTAAGGGACAGGGGACCCATGGCTACACCTTC

v_gene: TRBV9
j_gene: TRBJ2-3
d_gene: TRBD2
abundance: -
CDR3aa: CASSPRGAGSTDTQYF
CDR3nt: TGTGCCAGCAGCCCCCGCGGAGCGGGAAGTACAGATACGCAGTATTTT

v_gene: TRBV6-2/TRBV6-3
j_gene: TRBJ2-1
d_gene: -
abundance: once
CDR3aa: CASSYPEIAESSYNEQFF
CDR3nt: TGTGCCAGCAGTTACCCTGAGATAGCGGAAAGCTCCTACAATGAGCAGTTCTTC

v_gene: TRBV28
j_gene: TRBJ1-6
d_gene: TRBD1
abundance: -
CDR3aa: CASSGTGPWSPLHF
CDR3nt: TGTGCCAGCAGTGGGACAGGGCCTTGGTCACCCCTCCACTTT

v_gene: TRBV5-1
j_gene: TRBJ1-6
d_gene: -
abundance: -
CDR3aa: CASSLTPPGYSPLHF
CDR3nt: TGCGCCAGCAGCTTGACCCCCCCAGGGTATTCACCCCTCCACTTT

v_gene: TRBV6-5
j_gene: TRBJ2-5
d_gene: TRBD2
abundance: -
CDR3aa: CASSYSTGGRTQYF
CDR3nt: TGTGCCAGCAGTTACTCGACGGGGGGGAGGACCCAGTACTTC

v_gene: TRBV10-3
j_gene: TRBJ1-6
d_gene: -
abundance: few
CDR3aa: CAISEAVYNSPLHF
CDR3nt: TGTGCCATCAGTGAGGCAGTATATAATTCACCCCTCCACTTT

v_gene: TRBV7-2
j_gene: TRBJ2-7
d_gene: -
abundance: -
CDR3aa: CASSFGGSTYEQYF
CDR3nt: TGTGCCAGCAGCTTTGGGGGGTCGACCTACGAGCAGTACTTC

v_gene: TRBV11-3
j_gene: TRBJ1-2
d_gene: TRBD1
abundance: -
CDR3aa: CASSSTGGHGYTF
CDR3nt: TGTGCCAGCAGCTCCACAGGGGGCCATGGCTACACCTTC

v_gene: TRBV7-8
j_gene: TRBJ2-5
d_gene: -
abundance: -
CDR3aa: CASTHDGAKMETQYF
CDR3nt: TGTGCCAGCACCCACGATGGGGCAAAGATGGAGACCCAGTACTTC

v_gene: TRBV3-1/TRBV3-2
j_gene: TRBJ2-4
d_gene: TRBD2
abundance: -
CDR3aa: CASSLQTSGIKNIQYF
CDR3nt: TGTGCCAGCAGCCTTCAGACTAGCGGGATTAAAAACATTCAGTACTTC

v_gene: TRBV5-4
j_gene: TRBJ2-7
d_gene: TRBD2
abundance: -
CDR3aa: CASSLAGTSGTYEQYF
CDR3nt: TGTGCCAGCAGCTTGGCCGGGACTAGCGGAACCTACGAGCAGTACTTC

v_gene: TRBV11-2
j_gene: TRBJ1-2
d_gene: -
abundance: -
CDR3aa: CASSSGHVRYNYGYTF
CDR3nt: TGTGCCAGCAGCTCCGGACACGTACGATATAACTATGGCTACACCTTC

v_gene: TRBV18
j_gene: TRBJ1-1
d_gene: TRBD1
abundance: -
CDR3aa: CASSLTGSTEAFF
CDR3nt: TGTGCCAGCTCGTTGACAGGGAGCACTGAAGCTTTCTTT

v_gene: TRBV24-1
j_gene: TRBJ1-6
d_gene: TRBD1
abundance: -
CDR3aa: CATSGTEHNSPLHF
CDR3nt: TGTGCCACCTCCGGGACAGAACATAATTCACCCCTCCACTTT

v_gene: TRBV11-2
j_gene: TRBJ2-2
d_gene: TRBD2
abundance: -
CDR3aa: CASSPLAGNTGELFF
CDR3nt: TGTGCCAGCAGCCCACTAGCGGGAAACACCGGGGAGCTGTTTTTT

v_gene: TRBV5-1
j_gene: TRBJ2-5
d_gene: -
abundance: -
CDR3aa: CASRPQGFKRETQYF
CDR3nt: TGCGCCAGCAGGCCACAGGGTTTTAAGCGAGAGACCCAGTACTTC

v_gene: TRBV5-6
j_gene: TRBJ1-1
d_gene: -
abundance: once
CDR3aa: CASNQGWVTEAFF
CDR3nt: TGTGCCAGCAACCAGGGGTGGGTCACTGAAGCTTTCTTT

v_gene: TRBV7-9
j_gene: TRBJ2-7
d_gene: -
abundance: -
CDR3aa: CASSLGGRGEQYF
CDR3nt: TGTGCCAGCAGCTTAGGGGGCAGGGGCGAGCAGTACTTC

v_gene: TRBV27
j_gene: TRBJ2-1
d_gene: TRBD2
abundance: -
CDR3aa: CASSLPRLAGKSDEQFF
CDR3nt: TGTGCCAGCAGTTTACCCCGACTAGCGGGGAAGTCGGATGAGCAGTTCTTC

v_gene: TRBV18
j_gene: TRBJ2-2
d_gene: TRBD1
abundance: -
CDR3aa: CASSPWGQRNTGELFF
CDR3nt: TGTGCCAGCTCACCCTGGGGACAGAGGAACACCGGGGAGCTGTTTTTT

v_gene: TRBV19
j_gene: TRBJ2-7
d_gene: -
abundance: -
CDR3aa: CASSIAAGLSLFEQYF
CDR3nt: TGTGCCAGTAGTATAGCGGCCGGGTTGTCGCTGTTCGAGCAGTACTTC

v_gene: TRBV19
j_gene: TRBJ1-6
d_gene: TRBD1
abundance: -
CDR3aa: CASTFDRAINSPLHF
CDR3nt: TGTGCCAGTACGTTTGACAGGGCGATTAATTCACCCCTCCACTTT